This T cell receptor beta chain was recovered during a study of cytomegalovirus exposure and HLA in healthy donors. Both 60 Vbeta primers and 13 Jbeta primers went into the PCR. The assay was immunoSEQ multiplex PCR, and TCRdb's table has in-frame clones only and misses some. The table records 150,000 to 180,000 clones, roughly 80% of them present only once. The CDR3 totals 14 residues. The trim removed 1 base at V and 3 bases at J, leaving 3 bases unmatched. Germline V gene lookup returns CDR1 SQVTM and CDR2 ANQGSEA. Study-level points and caveats: Among immune exposure information, only CMV serostatus was available.

Points on this clone: As yet, its antigen is unknown.

The receptor comes from a man aged 25-45 years in good health and CMV-seropositive. J is TRBJ2-7 and V is TRBV29-1; 10 bases are shared with TRBD2. The sequencing input was PBMCs. The CDR3 region is CSVEGLAGVYEQYF. The CDR3 DNA is TGCAGCGTTGAAGGGCTAGCGGGAGTCTACGAGCAGTACTTC.